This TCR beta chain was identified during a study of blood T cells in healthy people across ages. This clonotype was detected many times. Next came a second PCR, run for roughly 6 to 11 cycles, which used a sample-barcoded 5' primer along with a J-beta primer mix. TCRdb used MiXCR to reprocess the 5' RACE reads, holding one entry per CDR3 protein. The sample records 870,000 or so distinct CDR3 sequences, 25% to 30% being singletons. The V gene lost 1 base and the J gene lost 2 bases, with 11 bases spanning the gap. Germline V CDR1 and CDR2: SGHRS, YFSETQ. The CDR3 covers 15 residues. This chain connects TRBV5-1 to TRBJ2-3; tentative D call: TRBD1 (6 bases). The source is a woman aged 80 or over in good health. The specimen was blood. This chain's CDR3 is CASSLKVGATDTQYF. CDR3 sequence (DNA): TGCGCCAGCAGCTTGAAGGTGGGGGCCACAGATACGCAGTATTTT.